Listed below are T cell receptor beta chains from one sample, sequenced in a study of T cell responses to AZD1222 COVID-19 vaccine. The method was immunoSEQ multiplex PCR; TCRdb's version includes in-frame clones alone and lacks a portion of them. Here the sample spans about 130,000 clones, roughly 94% being singletons. The sample in question was peripheral blood, obtained on day 0 of AZD1222 vaccination. The receptors shown here come from an adult in good health. Each CDR3 is given with its conserved first and last residue. D genes are given only for firm matches. Only some rows state a clone size, as once, few, many or a class for expanded clones.

V gene: TRBV4-1
D gene: TRBD2
clone size: .
CDR3 protein: CASSQGTSRSYNEQFF

V gene: TRBV30
D gene: .
clone size: .
CDR3 protein: CAWSVSSQAGGYTF

V gene: TRBV6-2/TRBV6-3
D gene: TRBD2
clone size: .
CDR3 protein: CASSYEGGITGELFF

V gene: TRBV5-4
D gene: TRBD2
clone size: .
CDR3 protein: CASSLILAGRGNEQFF

V gene: TRBV11-3
D gene: TRBD2
clone size: once
CDR3 protein: CASRRGPRAGGLRETQYF

V gene: TRBV9
D gene: .
clone size: .
CDR3 protein: CASSITDWAGGQFF

V gene: TRBV13
D gene: .
clone size: few
CDR3 protein: CASSLNSRLIQYF

V gene: TRBV5-1
D gene: .
clone size: .
CDR3 protein: CASSFSVTSSYEQYF

V gene: TRBV6-5
D gene: .
clone size: .
CDR3 protein: CASSYGSNEQFF

V gene: TRBV5-8
D gene: TRBD1
clone size: .
CDR3 protein: CASSGGQGLGNSPLHF

V gene: TRBV24-1
D gene: .
clone size: .
CDR3 protein: CATSDSRGSYGYTF

V gene: TRBV18
D gene: .
clone size: .
CDR3 protein: CASTPFTVDFYYGYTF

V gene: TRBV30
D gene: .
clone size: .
CDR3 protein: CAWRAEGTEAFF

V gene: TRBV2
D gene: .
clone size: .
CDR3 protein: CASTPSGELFF